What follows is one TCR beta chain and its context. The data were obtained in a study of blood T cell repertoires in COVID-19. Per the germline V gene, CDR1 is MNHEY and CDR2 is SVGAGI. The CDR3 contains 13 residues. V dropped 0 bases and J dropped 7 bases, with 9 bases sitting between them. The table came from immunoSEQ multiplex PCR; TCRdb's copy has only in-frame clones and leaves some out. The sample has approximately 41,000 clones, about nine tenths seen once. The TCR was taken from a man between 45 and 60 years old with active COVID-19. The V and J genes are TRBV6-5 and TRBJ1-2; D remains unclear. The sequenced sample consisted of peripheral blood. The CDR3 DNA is TGTGCCAGCAGTTACTCGGCCTGGAGTGGCTACACCTTC. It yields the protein CASSYSAWSGYTF.